The TCR beta chain under discussion was sequenced for a study of blood T cell repertoires in COVID-19. Looking at the study overall: The United States, Italy and Spain supplied acute and convalescent COVID-19 samples. The cDNA or gDNA used as material had been derived from T cells, B-cell-depleted T cells, or PBMCs.

With V trimmed by 10 bases and J by 2 bases, 5 bases remained unmatched. CDR1 is KGHDR, CDR2 SFDVKD, per germline. The CDR3 runs to 14 residues. Only in-frame clones appear in the TCRdb table, and some are missing; sequencing was by immunoSEQ multiplex PCR. Altogether 200,000 or so clones are present, about 90% being singletons, with the ten largest covering 1.9%. This TCR came from a man aged 40-49 years with active or convalescent COVID-19. V is TRBV24-1 and J is TRBJ1-2; TRBD1 matches at 11 bases. The sequencing input was peripheral blood. The CDR3 DNA reads as TGTGCCACAGGGACAGGGGGAAGGAACTATGGCTACACCTTC. As protein: CATGTGGRNYGYTF.